The 15 T cell receptor beta chains below all came from one sample that was sequenced in a study of identifying expanded T cells in peripheral blood. The repertoire was sequenced with immunoSEQ multiplex PCR; TCRdb's copy has only in-frame clones and lacks some. The data hold some 100,000 clones, with roughly nine tenths observed a single time. Specimen: blood. These receptors were obtained from a person aged 18 to 75 in good health.

The V and J genes are TRBV4-3 and TRBJ2-2; D not certain. Between the trimmed V and J ends, which lost 4 bases and 3 bases, there was a span of 12 bases. The CDR3 runs 15 residues. CDR1 is LGHNA, CDR2 YSLEER, per germline. The CDR3, as DNA: TGCGCCAGCAGCCCCCTTTTGGCGGACACCGGGGAGCTGTTTTTT. Translated: CASSPLLADTGELFF.

The chain couples TRBV13 to TRBJ2-2, with 9 bases identical to TRBD2. The CDR3 is 18 residues long. Trimming cost V 5 bases and J 0 bases; bases outside gene matches: 10. The V gene's germline CDR1 is PRHDT and CDR2 FYEKMQ (reference sequence). The CDR3 loop is CASSPHLAGGPNTGELFF. In DNA, the CDR3 is TGTGCCAGCAGCCCCCACCTGGCGGGGGGGCCGAACACCGGGGAGCTGTTTTTT. Using reference TRBV13 and TRBJ2-2 for the parts outside the CDR3, the full variable domain is AAGVIQSPRHLIKEKRETATLKCYPIPRHDTVYWYQQGPGQDPQFLISFYEKMQSDKGSIPDRFSAQQFSDYHSELNMSSLELGDSALYFCASSPHLAGGPNTGELFFGEGSRLTVL.

The chain recombines TRBV5-8 with TRBJ2-7; perhaps TRBD1 as D (5 bases). CDR3 length: 14 residues. CDR1 and CDR2 (germline): SGHTS, YDEGEE. Trimming pared 7 bases from V and 1 base from J, leaving 15 bases between. Here the CDR3 reads CASGPYQGSYEQYF. CDR3 sequence (DNA): TGTGCCAGCGGACCTTACCAGGGTTCCTACGAGCAGTACTTC.

The J gene is TRBJ2-1, the V gene TRBV19; D might be TRBD2 (6 bases). The CDR3 length is 15 residues. Germline CDR1 is LNHDA and CDR2 is SQIVND (reference sequence). The V and J ends lost 1 base and 9 bases respectively, with 16 bases between them. CDR3 nucleotide sequence: TGTGCCAGTAGTATAGTCGGGGACGGGGAGGCTGAGCAGTTCTTC. Translation gives CASSIVGDGEAEQFF.

The J gene is TRBJ2-7, the V gene TRBV11-2; 10 positions agree with TRBD2. The CDR3 has 15 amino acids. The trim removed 3 bases at V and 3 bases at J, leaving 5 bases unmatched. In germline, CDR1 is SGHAT, CDR2 FQNNGV. CDR3 DNA: TGTGCCAGCAGCTTTATAGCGGGGGGATTCTACGAGCAGTACTTC. This sequence encodes CASSFIAGGFYEQYF.

The chain carries TRBV30 and TRBJ1-1; D remains unclear. The CDR3 covers 14 residues. CDR1 is GTSNPN, CDR2 SVGIG, per germline (reference sequence). Trimming left V 2 bases short and J 4 bases short, with 14 bases between. CDR3 sequence reads: CAWSPSGIGTEAFF. The CDR3 bases are TGTGCCTGGAGTCCCTCAGGTATCGGCACTGAAGCTTTCTTT.

The V gene is TRBV4-1, the J gene TRBJ2-1; 7 positions agree with TRBD2. With V trimmed by 6 bases and J by 7 bases, 9 bases remained unmatched. CDR3 length: 14 amino acids. Germline values: CDR1 MGHRA, CDR2 YSYEKL. The CDR3 protein is CASSRPRGGNEQFF. The CDR3 DNA sequence: TGCGCCAGCAGTCGTCCGAGGGGAGGGAATGAGCAGTTCTTC.

V is TRBV2 and J is TRBJ2-5; 12 positions match TRBD1. CDR1 and CDR2 from the germline V gene are SNHLY and FYNNEI. The CDR3 is 18 amino acids. V shed 5 bases, J shed 5 bases, and the junction held 15 bases outside the gene matches. The CDR3 nucleotides are TGTGCCAGCAGTTACTCCTATGGGACAGGGGGCTTCGGGGAGACCCAGTACTTC. Amino acids: CASSYSYGTGGFGETQYF.

This clone was counted a few times. This chain links TRBV30 with TRBJ1-3; no clear D. CDR3 length equals 13 residues. The ends were cut back, 2 bases at V and 0 bases at J, with 5 bases in the middle. From germline, CDR1 is GTSNPN and CDR2 SVGIG (reference sequence). CDR3 loop: CAWSLYSGNTIYF. The DNA of the CDR3 is TGTGCCTGGAGTCTTTACTCTGGAAACACCATATATTTT.

The chain uses TRBV6-5 and TRBJ2-7, with 7 bases matching TRBD1. With V trimmed by 0 bases and J by 7 bases, 12 bases remained unmatched. The CDR3 is 16 amino acids. Germline CDR1 MNHEY, CDR2 SVGAGI. CDR3: CASSYSKGQLGGEQYF. The CDR3 DNA sequence: TGTGCCAGCAGTTACTCTAAGGGACAGTTGGGTGGGGAGCAGTACTTC.

The chain recombines TRBV6-5 with TRBJ1-4, with D perhaps TRBD1 (6 bases). The V gene's germline CDR1 is MNHEY and CDR2 SVGAGI. V lost 5 bases and J 8 bases, leaving 15 bases between the germline ends. CDR3 length equals 14 residues. CDR3 loop: CASSRDIRGEKLFF. The CDR3 bases are TGTGCCAGCAGTCGGGACATCCGTGGGGAAAAACTGTTTTTT.

This chain links TRBV18 with TRBJ1-2; 10 bases match TRBD1. The J segment lost 6 bases and the V segment lost 2 bases, leaving 9 bases of the junction unmatched. Per germline, CDR1 KGHSH and CDR2 LQKENI. There are 16 residues in the CDR3. CDR3 nucleotides: TGTGCCAGCTCACCAAACGCCGGGACAGGGGAAAATGGCTACACCTTC. This gives the protein CASSPNAGTGENGYTF.

The genes are TRBV11-2 and TRBJ2-7, with D possibly being TRBD1 (5 bases). V was shortened by 6 bases and J by 6 bases, with 27 bases between the two germline ends. CDR3 length: 17 amino acids. CDR1 and CDR2 (germline): SGHAT, FQNNGV. CDR3: CASRTLRPFLRGPEQYF. The CDR3 DNA is TGTGCCAGCAGAACGCTGAGACCCTTCCTTAGGGGCCCCGAGCAGTACTTC.

This sequence joins TRBV19 and TRBJ2-3; D not certain. Trimming shortened V by 6 bases and J by 0 bases, and 13 bases separated the two germline ends. Germline-derived CDR1 and CDR2 are LNHDA and SQIVND (reference sequence). There are 15 residues in the CDR3. CDR3 amino acids: CASSPNRTSTDTQYF. The CDR3 nucleotides read TGTGCCAGTAGCCCCAACCGCACTAGCACAGATACGCAGTATTTT.

This clone was counted a few times. This rearrangement joins TRBV28 to TRBJ1-6; D is perhaps TRBD1 (6 bases). Trimming cost V 1 base and J 10 bases, with 14 bases left between them. Per germline, CDR1 MDHEN and CDR2 SYDVKM. The CDR3 spans 15 residues. CDR3 residues: CASSLYQGGSSPLHF. Here the CDR3 DNA reads TGTGCCAGCAGTTTATATCAAGGGGGGAGCTCACCCCTCCACTTT.